This entry lists 32 T cell receptor beta chains sequenced from one sample in a study of cytomegalovirus exposure and HLA in healthy donors. In the PCR, 60 Vbeta and 13 Jbeta primers were used. TCRdb's table, derived via immunoSEQ multiplex PCR, lists solely in-frame clones and lacks some. The sample comprises roughly 180,000 clones, almost 85% of which are singletons, and 1% rests with the top ten. The sample consisted of PBMCs. The source is a man under 40 in good health and CMV-seronegative.

This chain uses TRBV29-1 with TRBJ1-1, with TRBD1 as a possible D gene (6 bases). The CDR3 spans 13 residues. Trimming pared 6 bases from V and 4 bases from J, leaving 15 bases between. CDR1 is SQVTM and CDR2 is ANQGSEA in the germline V gene. CDR3 nucleotide sequence: TGCAGCGTCACCTCCAGGGGCGGCACTGAAGCTTTCTTT. Its protein product is CSVTSRGGTEAFF.

The V and J genes are TRBV27 and TRBJ2-7, with 16 bases aligning to TRBD2. CDR3 length: 19 amino acids. J gave up 4 bases and V 2 bases, and 11 bases lay outside the gene matches. CDR1 is MNHEY, CDR2 SMNVEV, per germline (reference sequence). The CDR3 region is CASSLQGTSGRAFLYEQYF. In DNA, the CDR3 is TGTGCCAGCAGTTTACAGGGGACTAGCGGGAGGGCCTTTTTATACGAGCAGTACTTC.

The chain has TRBV9 and TRBJ1-5, with a weak D call TRBD1 (6 bases). The CDR3 consists of 16 residues. Germline assignment: CDR1 SGDLS and CDR2 YYNGEE. V was trimmed by 4 bases and J by 1 base, leaving 15 bases between them. In nucleotides, the CDR3 is TGTGCCAGCAGCTCTGGCCCGGGACAAAGCAATCAGCCCCAGCATTTT. Translation gives CASSSGPGQSNQPQHF.

The CDR3 DNA is TGTGCCAGCTTAACAGGGGTGACTGAAGCTTTCTTT. Translated: CASLTGVTEAFF. V gene TRBV7-9 combines with J gene TRBJ1-1; 7 bases are a match to TRBD1. V dropped 8 bases and J dropped 5; count of bases not matched to a gene: 5. The CDR3 runs to 12 residues. Germline V gives CDR1 SEHNR, CDR2 FQNEAQ (reference sequence).

Only a few counts were recorded for this clone. The same CDR3 is also encoded by other DNA sequences in this sample. The chain joins TRBV4-1 to TRBJ2-5; a weak D match, TRBD2 (7 bases). The germline V and J ends were trimmed by 0 bases and 5 bases, with 10 bases remaining between them. This CDR3 spans 14 amino acids. The germline V gene has CDR1 MGHRA and CDR2 YSYEKL. DNA of the CDR3: TGCGCCAGCAGCCAAGAGGGGGGGCTGGAGACCCAGTACTTC. This translates into CASSQEGGLETQYF.

V is TRBV28 and J is TRBJ1-2; perhaps TRBD1 as D (5 bases). With 8 bases removed from V and 8 bases from J, the gap between germline ends came to 21 bases. CDR3 length: 14 amino acids. CDR1 and CDR2 from the germline V gene are MDHEN and SYDVKM. The CDR3 loop reads CASGVYSRGWGYTF. The DNA for the CDR3 is TGTGCCAGCGGAGTTTATAGTAGGGGATGGGGCTACACCTTC.

The chain recombines TRBV19 with TRBJ2-3; TRBD2 matches 8 bases. The CDR3 extends over 14 amino acids. Trimming at V came to 6 bases and at J to 5 bases, leaving 7 bases not matched to a gene. The V gene's germline CDR1 is LNHDA and CDR2 SQIVND (reference sequence). The CDR3 is CASRSGLAVDTQYF. The CDR3 region has the DNA TGTGCCAGTAGGAGTGGACTAGCTGTAGATACGCAGTATTTT.

The CDR3 nucleotides read TGTGCCTGGAGTGTCGGGACAGGGGTGAATGGCTACACCTTC. Translating gives CAWSVGTGVNGYTF. This chain links TRBV30 with TRBJ1-2; 10 bases line up with TRBD1. CDR3 length: 14 residues. Germline-derived CDR1 and CDR2 are GTSNPN and SVGIG (reference sequence). V dropped 0 bases and J dropped 6; count of bases not matched to a gene: 4.

The rearrangement joins TRBV27 to TRBJ2-1; a possible D gene is TRBD2 (6 bases). This CDR3 contains 17 residues. V dropped 2 bases and J dropped 9 bases, with 23 bases sitting between them. CDR1 MNHEY and CDR2 SMNVEV come from the germline V gene (reference sequence). CDR3 protein: CASSLMGGLARRGEQFF. DNA for the CDR3: TGTGCCAGCAGTTTAATGGGAGGCCTAGCCAGGAGAGGTGAGCAGTTCTTC.

Only one count was recorded for this clone. This chain connects TRBV7-6 to TRBJ2-6; TRBD1 matches 7 bases. The CDR3 contains 20 residues. CDR1 and CDR2 (germline): SGHVS, FNYEAQ. V lost 1 base and J lost 0; bases outside the gene matches: 12. This CDR3 is CASSLDPRGQAGSGANVLTF. DNA of the CDR3: TGTGCCAGCAGCTTAGATCCCCGTGGACAGGCGGGCTCTGGGGCCAACGTCCTGACTTTC.

With regard to this clone: An end of the junction differs from the germline gene, which may be a read error. The rearrangement links TRBV4-2 to TRBJ2-3; 9 bases map to TRBD2. Germline V gene lookup returns CDR1 LGHNA and CDR2 YNFKEQ. The CDR3 consists of 15 residues. CDR3 residues: CVSSARGGETDTQYF. CDR3 nucleotide sequence: TGTGTCAGCAGCGCGCGGGGGGGGGAAACAGATACGCAGTATTTT.

The gene calls are TRBV11-3 and TRBJ2-2; 7 bases are shared with TRBD2. Germline trimming cut 0 bases from V and 5 bases from J; bases unmatched to any gene: 6. The germline V gene has CDR1 SGHNT and CDR2 YENEEA. This CDR3 spans 16 amino acids. The CDR3 DNA reads TGTGCCAGCAGCTTAGATCTGGGGGGAGGGACCGGGGAGCTGTTTTTT. Its protein product is CASSLDLGGGTGELFF. Full variable domain (missing parts from reference TRBV11-3 and TRBJ2-2): EAGVVQSPRYKIIEKKQPVAFWCNPISGHNTLYWYLQNLGQGPELLIRYENEEAVDDSQLPKDRFSAERLKGVDSTLKIQPAELGDSAVYLCASSLDLGGGTGELFFGEGSRLTVL.

The rearrangement joins TRBV5-1 to TRBJ2-3, with D perhaps TRBD1 (5 bases). Trimming pared 3 bases from V and 1 base from J, leaving 15 bases between. Germline V lookup: CDR1 SGHRS, CDR2 YFSETQ. The CDR3 has 16 amino acids. The CDR3 DNA reads TGCGCCAGCAGCTCGAATCCCCAGGGTGGCACAGATACGCAGTATTTT. It is translated as CASSSNPQGGTDTQYF.

The V and J genes are TRBV7-9 and TRBJ1-1, with TRBD1 identical over 8 bases. V shed 5 bases and J 4 bases; nucleotides not matched to a gene: 12. CDR1 is SEHNR, CDR2 FQNEAQ, per germline (reference sequence). CDR3 length: 16 amino acids. CDR3 protein: CASSLSQGAFGTEAFF. CDR3 bases: TGTGCCAGCAGCCTAAGCCAGGGGGCATTCGGCACTGAAGCTTTCTTT.

This clone has only one observation. The V gene is TRBV13, the J gene TRBJ2-7, with TRBD1 matching 8 bases. The germline gives CDR1 PRHDT, CDR2 FYEKMQ (reference sequence). V lost 4 bases and J lost 0; bases outside the gene matches: 11. This CDR3 spans 17 amino acids. The CDR3 sequence: CASSSYRGQASSYEQYF. The CDR3, as DNA: TGTGCCAGCAGCTCATACAGGGGACAGGCCAGCTCCTACGAGCAGTACTTC. Supplemented by reference TRBV13 and TRBJ2-7, the full variable domain reads AAGVIQSPRHLIKEKRETATLKCYPIPRHDTVYWYQQGPGQDPQFLISFYEKMQSDKGSIPDRFSAQQFSDYHSELNMSSLELGDSALYFCASSSYRGQASSYEQYFGPGTRLTVT.

The chain has TRBV2 and TRBJ2-7, with a possible D match to TRBD1 (6 bases). The CDR3 loop spans 15 amino acids. Germline V gene sequence: CDR1 SNHLY, CDR2 FYNNEI. V lost 1 base, J lost 2 bases, and 12 bases lay in between. CDR3 in DNA: TGTGCCAGCAGTGAAGGAGGGCAGGGGACCTACGAGCAGTACTTC. This codes for CASSEGGQGTYEQYF.

This clone was counted a single time. The rearrangement joins TRBV7-9 to TRBJ1-5; D is uncertain. The V end was cut by 1 base, the J end by 3 bases, with 10 bases between. Germline CDR1 SEHNR, CDR2 FQNEAQ (reference sequence). This CDR3 is built from 15 residues. CDR3 in amino acids: CASSLGANANQPQHF. DNA for the CDR3: TGTGCCAGCAGCTTAGGGGCCAATGCCAATCAGCCCCAGCATTTT.

The genes are TRBV28 and TRBJ1-1; 9 bases line up with TRBD1. The CDR3 is made up of 16 amino acids. J gave up 6 bases and V 1 base, and 9 bases lay outside the gene matches. Germline CDR1 reads MDHEN; CDR2 reads SYDVKM. The DNA for the CDR3 is TGTGCCAGCAGTTTATTACCAGACAGGGGGGGCCCTGAAGCTTTCTTT. Protein sequence: CASSLLPDRGGPEAFF.

This clone was recorded only once. This chain joins TRBV27 and TRBJ1-5; D remains ambiguous. With 2 bases removed from V and 7 bases from J, the gap between germline ends came to 12 bases. The CDR3 contains 14 residues. In germline, CDR1 is MNHEY, CDR2 SMNVEV (reference sequence). In DNA form, the CDR3 reads TGTGCCAGCAGTTTAGGGCCAGGAACCCAGCCCCAGCATTTT. This gives the protein CASSLGPGTQPQHF.

The rearrangement joins TRBV7-2 to TRBJ2-7, with 7 nucleotides matching TRBD2. Germline CDR1 reads SGHTA; CDR2 reads FQGNSA. Trimming removed 1 base from V and 3 bases from J; junction bases left unmatched: 6. The CDR3 runs 15 residues. DNA of the CDR3: TGTGCCAGCAGCTTAGTTTCAGCGGGGCTCTACGAGCAGTACTTC. Its protein product is CASSLVSAGLYEQYF.

The chain has TRBV30 and TRBJ2-5; D is possibly TRBD2 (5 bases). CDR1 is GTSNPN and CDR2 is SVGIG in the germline V gene (reference sequence). This CDR3 has 13 residues. Trimming removed 0 bases at V and 7 bases at J, with 12 bases between. CDR3 DNA: TGTGCCTGGAGTGTTTCTGAGGGTGGGACCCAGTACTTC. Its protein product is CAWSVSEGGTQYF.

The V gene is TRBV7-7, the J gene TRBJ2-1; 7 bases are shared with TRBD1. V shed 5 bases and J 6 bases; nucleotides not matched to a gene: 4. Germline CDR1 and CDR2: SSHAT and FNYEAQ (reference sequence). The CDR3 is made up of 13 amino acids. As DNA, the CDR3 is TGTGCCAGCAGCATGGGACAGACCAATGAGCAGTTCTTC. Translating gives CASSMGQTNEQFF.

The gene calls are TRBV7-2 and TRBJ1-5; D is perhaps TRBD1 (5 bases). The CDR3 spans 14 residues. Per germline, CDR1 SGHTA and CDR2 FQGNSA. The V and J ends lost 5 bases and 7 bases respectively, with 15 bases between them. The CDR3 loop reads CASSPSGLGQPQHF. The CDR3 nucleotides read TGTGCCAGCAGCCCATCAGGGTTAGGACAGCCCCAGCATTTT.

Concerning this clone itself: Distinct nucleotide sequences in the sample also encode this CDR3. The chain combines TRBV27 with TRBJ2-7; maybe TRBD2 (5 bases). In germline, CDR1 is MNHEY, CDR2 SMNVEV (reference sequence). The CDR3 spans 14 residues. V was clipped by 5 bases and J by 0 bases, with 11 bases between them. In DNA, the CDR3 is TGTGCCAGCAGTAAGGCTGGGAGCTCCTACGAGCAGTACTTC. This encodes CASSKAGSSYEQYF.

This rearrangement joins TRBV5-1 to TRBJ2-1, with 9 nucleotides matching TRBD1. V trimming: 3 bases; J trimming: 10 bases; junction bases outside the gene matches: 17. CDR1 and CDR2 from the germline V gene are SGHRS and YFSETQ. This CDR3 has 17 amino acids. This chain's CDR3 is CASSSQLGQGIGSEQFF. The CDR3 nucleotides read TGCGCCAGCAGCTCACAGTTGGGACAGGGTATTGGCAGCGAGCAGTTCTTC.

The chain combines TRBV23-1 with TRBJ2-1; 8 bases line up with TRBD2. TRBV23-1 is flagged as an ORF with uncertain function. Germline trimming cut 2 bases from V and 11 bases from J; bases unmatched to any gene: 17. The length of the CDR3 is 17 residues. DNA of the CDR3: TGCGCCAGCAGTCAAACGCCCCGGACTAGCCACATCCGACAGCAGTTCTTC. Protein sequence: CASSQTPRTSHIRQQFF.

This chain uses TRBV2 with TRBJ1-2, with a possible D match to TRBD1 (5 bases). Trimming pared 2 bases from V and 7 bases from J, leaving 14 bases between. The CDR3 sequence is 14 residues long. Looked up from germline, CDR1 is SNHLY and CDR2 is FYNNEI. The CDR3 reads CASSEWEGPIGYTF. The DNA of the CDR3 is TGTGCCAGCAGTGAATGGGAGGGGCCGATTGGCTACACCTTC.

This chain joins TRBV11-3 and TRBJ2-1; 7 nucleotides agree with TRBD1. CDR1 SGHNT and CDR2 YENEEA come from the germline V gene. This CDR3 has 15 residues. With 2 bases clipped from V and 7 bases from J, the junction kept 8 bases outside the gene matches. The CDR3 nucleotides are TGTGCCAGCAGCTTAAGTCCAGGGGGATGGAATGAGCAGTTCTTC. Translation gives CASSLSPGGWNEQFF.

The chain links TRBV20-1 to TRBJ1-1; no clear D gene. Trimming cost V 8 bases and J 4 bases, with 11 bases left between them. CDR1 DFQATT and CDR2 SNEGSKA come from the germline V gene (reference sequence). The CDR3 is 11 amino acids. CDR3 coding DNA: TGCAGTCCGCGGGTGGGCACTGAAGCTTTCTTT. Its protein product is CSPRVGTEAFF.

The chain uses TRBV9 and TRBJ2-6, with a tentative D call TRBD1 (5 bases). Trimming stripped 0 bases from V and 1 base from J, with 5 bases between. The CDR3 sequence is 15 residues long. Germline-derived CDR1 and CDR2 are SGDLS and YYNGEE. CDR3 protein: CASSVEGSGANVLTF. The CDR3, as DNA: TGTGCCAGCAGCGTAGAGGGGTCTGGGGCCAACGTCCTGACTTTC.

The genes are TRBV11-2 and TRBJ2-1, with a possible D match to TRBD2 (5 bases). Between the trimmed V and J ends, which lost 0 bases and 3 bases, there was a span of 15 bases. Germline CDR1 is SGHAT and CDR2 is FQNNGV. This CDR3 comprises 17 residues. The CDR3 nucleotides read TGTGCCAGCAGCTTAGATGCGGCTAGCAGCAACTACAATGAGCAGTTCTTC. This codes for CASSLDAASSNYNEQFF.

This chain uses TRBV18 with TRBJ2-2, with D possibly TRBD1 on 6 matching bases. Deletions cut 6 bases from V and 0 bases from J, with 20 bases between. The germline V gene has CDR1 KGHSH and CDR2 LQKENI. The CDR3 is made up of 18 amino acids. Here the CDR3 DNA reads TGTGCCAGCTCGCCCTTAGCACCGGGACAAGCGAACACCGGGGAGCTGTTTTTT. It yields the protein CASSPLAPGQANTGELFF.